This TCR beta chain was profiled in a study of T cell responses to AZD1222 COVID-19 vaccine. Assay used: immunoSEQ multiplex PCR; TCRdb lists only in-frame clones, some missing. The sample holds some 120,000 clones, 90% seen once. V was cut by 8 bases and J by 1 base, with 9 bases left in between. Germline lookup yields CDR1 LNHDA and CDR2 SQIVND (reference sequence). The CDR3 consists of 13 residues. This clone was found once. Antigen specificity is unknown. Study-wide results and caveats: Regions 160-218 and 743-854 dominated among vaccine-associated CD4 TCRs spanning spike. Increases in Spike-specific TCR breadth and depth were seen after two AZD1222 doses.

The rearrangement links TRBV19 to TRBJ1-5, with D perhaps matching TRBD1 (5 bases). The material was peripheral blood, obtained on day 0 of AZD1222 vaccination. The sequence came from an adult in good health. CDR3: CASSDTSNQPQHF. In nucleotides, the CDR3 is TGTGCCAGTTCGGACACGAGCAATCAGCCCCAGCATTTT. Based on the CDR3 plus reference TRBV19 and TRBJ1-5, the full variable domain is DGGITQSPKYLFRKEGQNVTLSCEQNLNHDAMYWYRQDPGQGLRLIYYSQIVNDFQKGDIAEGYSVSREKKESFPLTVTSAQKNPTAFYLCASSDTSNQPQHFGDGTRLSIL.